This TCR beta chain was sequenced in a study of blood T cell repertoires in COVID-19 (dated by TCRdb to the early 2020s). About the investigation overall: Collaborator samples came from the United States, Italy and Spain and covered acute and convalescent phases of COVID-19. The prospective study material was composed of cDNA or gDNA derived from T cells, B-cell-depleted T cells, or PBMCs. Deeply sampled blood TCRbeta repertoires from subjects exposed to, actively infected with, or recovered from COVID-19 were included in the dataset. The repertoires were made available in a free public database intended to serve as a resource for research on the immune response to SARS-CoV-2. Samples were obtained from the ongoing ImmuneRACE study (first 160 participants) and from some 1,300 subjects provided by 6 global collaborators. Sample metadata almost always included a de-identified subject ID, COVID-19 status, age in years and sex. HLA class I and class II types, where available, came from metadata supplied by the sample provider rather than from assay-based typing. Here is what the overall study found, with its caveats: The amount of clinical and demographic metadata varied by source and participant and was provided uncurated.

TCRbeta CDR3 regions were amplified from genomic DNA using the immunoSEQ Assay, a bias-controlled multiplex PCR. Concerning the study's data processing: Within the assay, amplification of reference gene primers was used to estimate how many nucleated cells each sample contained. To quantify the absolute abundance of each unique TCRbeta CDR3 rearrangement, sequence reads were collapsed and filtered. For each sample, productive Simpson clonality was calculated as the square root of Simpson's diversity index across productive rearrangements. TCRdb's version of the immuneACCESS table is confined to in-frame rearrangements and falls short of the full clone set. An unresolved V gene accounts for under half of the shortfall where checked; the remainder is of unknown origin. V, J and clone size are those of that table, while D and trimming were read from the DNA. The table for this sample lists 110,000 to 150,000 clones; about 76% of them were counted only once. Of the sample, under 15% is held by the ten largest clones.

Worth noting for this clone: The antigen it recognizes is unknown. The record has no base qualities; no much larger clone is one base away.

Collaborating institutions collected whole blood in K2EDTA tubes following their own protocols. For TCRbeta analysis, collaborators shipped samples in one of three forms: frozen whole blood, isolated PBMCs, or DNA extracted from either of those sample types. V is reduced by 4 bases and J by 9 bases, leaving a spacing of 18 bases between them. As encoded in the germline V gene (reference sequence), CDR1 is LNHDA while CDR2 is SQIVND. The CDR3 numbers 14 residues from cysteine through phenylalanine. Only the CDR3 DNA stays, 42 bases, in frame from base 1. The sequence derives from a man older than 75 with acute or convalescent COVID-19. The sequence joins TRBV19 to TRBJ1-2, with the D gene not clear enough to name. Sequenced: peripheral blood. CDR3 reads: CASSTAGRVLSYTF. The bases read TGTGCCAGTAGTACAGCCGGGAGGGTCTTAAGCTACACCTTC.